This entry concerns a single TCR beta chain. Generated by immunoSEQ multiplex PCR, the TCRdb table keeps only in-frame clones and is missing some. The table shows some 57,000 clones, with 82% occurring only once. The CDR3 covers 13 residues. Germline V CDR1 and CDR2: MNHEY, SVGEGT. The V and J ends lost 6 bases and 4 bases, in that order; junction bases with no gene match: 4. This sample stems from a study of blood T cell repertoires in COVID-19. The rearrangement links TRBV6-2 or TRBV6-3 to TRBJ2-5; 8 bases line up with TRBD2. The sequence derives from a man older than 75 with COVID-19, enrolled during active disease. Sequenced input: peripheral blood. The CDR3 is CASSRGGRETQYF. CDR3 sequence (DNA): TGTGCCAGCAGCCGGGGGGGGCGAGAGACCCAGTACTTC.